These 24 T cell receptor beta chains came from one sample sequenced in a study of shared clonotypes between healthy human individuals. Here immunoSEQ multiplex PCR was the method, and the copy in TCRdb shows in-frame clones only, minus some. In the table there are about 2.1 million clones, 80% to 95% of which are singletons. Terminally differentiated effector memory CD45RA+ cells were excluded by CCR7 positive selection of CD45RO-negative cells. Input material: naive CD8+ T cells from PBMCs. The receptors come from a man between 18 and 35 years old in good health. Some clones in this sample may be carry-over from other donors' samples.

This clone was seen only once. The CDR3 bases are TGCGCCAGCAGCCAGACTAGCGGGAGGGGCGGGGAGCTGTTTTTT. It codes for CASSQTSGRGGELFF. The V and J genes are TRBV4-1 and TRBJ2-2, with 14 bases fitting TRBD2. The germline CDR1 and CDR2 sequences are MGHRA and YSYEKL. The CDR3 loop spans 15 amino acids. Unmatched junction bases numbered 1, after V lost 3 bases and J lost 7 bases.

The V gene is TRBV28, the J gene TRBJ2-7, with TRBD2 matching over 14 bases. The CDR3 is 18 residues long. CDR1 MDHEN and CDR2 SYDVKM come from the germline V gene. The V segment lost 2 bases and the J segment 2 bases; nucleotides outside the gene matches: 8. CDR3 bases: TGTGCCAGCAGTTTACCCGGGACTAGCGGGAGCCTAACCTACGAGCAGTACTTC. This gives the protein CASSLPGTSGSLTYEQYF.

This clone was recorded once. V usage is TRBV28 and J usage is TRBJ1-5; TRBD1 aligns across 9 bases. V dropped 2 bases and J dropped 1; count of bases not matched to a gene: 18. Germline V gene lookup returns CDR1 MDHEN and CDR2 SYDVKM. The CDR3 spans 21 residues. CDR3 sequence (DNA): TGTGCCAGCAGTTTAGGGTTGAAATGGACAGGGGTTTCTAGGAGCAATCAGCCCCAGCATTTT. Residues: CASSLGLKWTGVSRSNQPQHF.

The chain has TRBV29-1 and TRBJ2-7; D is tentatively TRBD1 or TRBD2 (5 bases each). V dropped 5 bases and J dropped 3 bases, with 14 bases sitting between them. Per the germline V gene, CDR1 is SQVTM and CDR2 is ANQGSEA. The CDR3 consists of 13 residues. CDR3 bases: TGCAGCGTTTACACCGGGGCCAACTACGAGCAGTACTTC. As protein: CSVYTGANYEQYF.

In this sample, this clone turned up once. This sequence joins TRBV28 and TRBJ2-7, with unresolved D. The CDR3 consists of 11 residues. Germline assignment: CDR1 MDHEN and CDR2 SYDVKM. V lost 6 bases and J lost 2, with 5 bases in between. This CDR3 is CASSETYEQYF. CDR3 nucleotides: TGTGCCAGCAGCGAGACCTACGAGCAGTACTTC.

As DNA, the CDR3 is TGTGCCAGCCGGGACAGGGGGATTATCATGAACACTGAAGCTTTCTTT. It translates to CASRDRGIIMNTEAFF. The chain is built from TRBV2 and TRBJ1-1; 11 bases are a match to TRBD1. Losses at the gene ends were 8 bases for V and 0 bases for J; bases not matched to a gene: 8. CDR1 is SNHLY and CDR2 is FYNNEI in the germline V gene. The CDR3 has 16 residues.

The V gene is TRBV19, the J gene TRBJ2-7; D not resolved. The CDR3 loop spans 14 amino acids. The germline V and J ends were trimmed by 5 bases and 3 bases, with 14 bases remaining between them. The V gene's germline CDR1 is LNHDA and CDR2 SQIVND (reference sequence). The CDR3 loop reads CASSQYPAGYEQYF. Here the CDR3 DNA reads TGTGCCAGTAGTCAATACCCGGCAGGCTACGAGCAGTACTTC.

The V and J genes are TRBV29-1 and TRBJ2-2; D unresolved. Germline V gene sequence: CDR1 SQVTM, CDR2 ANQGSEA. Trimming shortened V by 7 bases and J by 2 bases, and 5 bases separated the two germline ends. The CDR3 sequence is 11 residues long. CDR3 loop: CSAFNTGELFF. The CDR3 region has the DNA TGCAGCGCTTTTAACACCGGGGAGCTGTTTTTT.

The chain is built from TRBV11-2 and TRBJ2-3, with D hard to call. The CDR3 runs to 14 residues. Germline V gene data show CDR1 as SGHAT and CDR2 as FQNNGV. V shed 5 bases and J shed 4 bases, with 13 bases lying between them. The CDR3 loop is CASSRVLGADTQYF. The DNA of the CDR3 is TGTGCCAGCAGCCGGGTTCTGGGCGCAGATACGCAGTATTTT.

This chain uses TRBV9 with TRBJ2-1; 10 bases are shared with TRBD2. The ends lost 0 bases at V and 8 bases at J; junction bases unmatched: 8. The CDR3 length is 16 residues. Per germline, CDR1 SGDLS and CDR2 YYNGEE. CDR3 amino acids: CASSVAISGRGDEQFF. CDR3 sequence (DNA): TGTGCCAGCAGCGTAGCTATAAGCGGGAGGGGGGATGAGCAGTTCTTC.

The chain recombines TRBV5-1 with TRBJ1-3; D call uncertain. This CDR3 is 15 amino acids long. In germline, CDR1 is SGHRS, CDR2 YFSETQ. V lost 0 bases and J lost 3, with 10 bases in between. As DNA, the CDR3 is TGCGCCAGCAGCTTGGATTTAGGGATTGGAAACACCATATATTTT. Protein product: CASSLDLGIGNTIYF.

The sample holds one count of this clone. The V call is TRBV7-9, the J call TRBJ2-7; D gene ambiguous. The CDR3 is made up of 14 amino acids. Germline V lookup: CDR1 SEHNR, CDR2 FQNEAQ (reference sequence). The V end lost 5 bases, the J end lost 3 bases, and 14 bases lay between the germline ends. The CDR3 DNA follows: TGTGCCAGCAGCCACCCTAAACCCCACTACGAGCAGTACTTC. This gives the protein CASSHPKPHYEQYF.

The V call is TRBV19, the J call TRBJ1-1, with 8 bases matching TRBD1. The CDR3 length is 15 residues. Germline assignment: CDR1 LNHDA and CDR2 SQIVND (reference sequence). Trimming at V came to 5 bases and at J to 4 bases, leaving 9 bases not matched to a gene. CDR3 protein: CASSPGGAGGTEAFF. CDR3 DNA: TGTGCCAGTAGTCCAGGGGGCGCGGGTGGCACTGAAGCTTTCTTT.

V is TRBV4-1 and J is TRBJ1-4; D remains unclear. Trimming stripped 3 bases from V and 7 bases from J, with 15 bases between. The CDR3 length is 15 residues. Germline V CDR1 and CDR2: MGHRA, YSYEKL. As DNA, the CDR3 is TGCGCCAGCAGCCAGCCCCCCGGGCGGGGTGAAAAACTGTTTTTT. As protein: CASSQPPGRGEKLFF.

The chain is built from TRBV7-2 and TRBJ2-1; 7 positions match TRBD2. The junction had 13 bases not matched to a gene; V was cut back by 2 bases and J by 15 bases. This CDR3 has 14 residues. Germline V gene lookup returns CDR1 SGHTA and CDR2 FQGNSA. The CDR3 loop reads CASSLPSLAGEWFF. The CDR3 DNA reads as TGTGCCAGCAGCTTACCCTCCTTAGCGGGCGAGTGGTTCTTC.

CDR3 sequence (DNA): TGTGCCACCCGGACGGATCCGGGGGAGCTGTTTTTT. It translates to CATRTDPGELFF. The V and J genes are TRBV19 and TRBJ2-2; D remains ambiguous. V lost 10 bases to trimming and J lost 8 bases, with 14 bases between them. This CDR3 spans 12 amino acids. In germline, CDR1 is LNHDA, CDR2 SQIVND (reference sequence).

CDR3 protein: CASSVLAGVSTDTQYF. CDR3 nucleotide sequence: TGCGCCAGCAGTGTCCTAGCGGGCGTTAGCACAGATACGCAGTATTTT. The chain employs TRBV10-2 and TRBJ2-3, with TRBD2 identical over 8 bases. In germline, CDR1 is WSHSY, CDR2 SAAADI. The CDR3 is 16 residues long. V was clipped by 4 bases and J by 0 bases; unmatched bases: 6.

CDR3 coding DNA: TGTGCCAGCAGCCCCATCCTAGAACAAAAGACCCAGTACTTC. Amino acids: CASSPILEQKTQYF. This chain uses TRBV5-6 with TRBJ2-5, with unresolved D. The CDR3 sequence is 14 residues long. Trimming shortened V by 4 bases and J by 6 bases, and 16 bases separated the two germline ends. CDR1 and CDR2 from the germline V gene are SGHDT and YYEEEE.

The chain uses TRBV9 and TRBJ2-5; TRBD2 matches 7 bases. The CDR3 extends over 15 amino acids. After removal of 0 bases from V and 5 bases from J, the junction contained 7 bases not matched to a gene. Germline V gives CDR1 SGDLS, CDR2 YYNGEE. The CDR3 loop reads CASSVAGGRAETQYF. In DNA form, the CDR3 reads TGTGCCAGCAGCGTAGCGGGTGGGAGGGCCGAGACCCAGTACTTC.

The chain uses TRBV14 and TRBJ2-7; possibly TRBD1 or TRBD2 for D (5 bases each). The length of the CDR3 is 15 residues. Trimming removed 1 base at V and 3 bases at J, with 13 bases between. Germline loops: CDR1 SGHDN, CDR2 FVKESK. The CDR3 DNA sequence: TGTGCCAGCAGCCAAGGAGGGACGGCATACTACGAGCAGTACTTC. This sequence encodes CASSQGGTAYYEQYF.

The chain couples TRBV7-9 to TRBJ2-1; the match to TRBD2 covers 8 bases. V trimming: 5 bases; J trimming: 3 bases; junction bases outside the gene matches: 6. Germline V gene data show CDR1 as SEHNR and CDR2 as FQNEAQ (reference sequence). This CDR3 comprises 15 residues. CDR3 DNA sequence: TGTGCCAGCAGCCCCCGGGAGGGCTTCTACAATGAGCAGTTCTTC. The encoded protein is CASSPREGFYNEQFF.

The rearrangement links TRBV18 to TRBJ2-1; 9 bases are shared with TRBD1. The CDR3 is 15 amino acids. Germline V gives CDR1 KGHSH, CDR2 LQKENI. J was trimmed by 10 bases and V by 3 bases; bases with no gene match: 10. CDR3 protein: CASSPSRDRDGEQFF. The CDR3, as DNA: TGTGCCAGCTCACCGTCCCGGGACAGGGATGGGGAGCAGTTCTTC.

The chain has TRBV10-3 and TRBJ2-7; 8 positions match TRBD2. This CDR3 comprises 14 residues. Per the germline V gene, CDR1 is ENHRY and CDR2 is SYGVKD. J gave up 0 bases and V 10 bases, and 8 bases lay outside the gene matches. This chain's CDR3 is CATSGFDVSYEQYF. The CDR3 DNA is TGTGCCACTAGCGGGTTCGACGTCTCCTACGAGCAGTACTTC.

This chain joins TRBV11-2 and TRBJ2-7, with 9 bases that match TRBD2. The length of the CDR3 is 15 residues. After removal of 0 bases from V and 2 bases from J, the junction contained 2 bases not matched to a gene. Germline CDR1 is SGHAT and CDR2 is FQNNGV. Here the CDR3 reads CASSLDGGRAYEQYF. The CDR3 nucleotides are TGTGCCAGCAGCTTAGACGGCGGGAGGGCCTACGAGCAGTACTTC.